This T cell receptor (beta chain) stems from a study of T-cell memory formation after mild COVID-19. About this clonotype: Its antigen remains unidentified.

Germline loops: CDR1 SGHRS, CDR2 YFSETQ. Trimming removed 0 bases from V and 0 bases from J, with 9 bases in between. The CDR3 has 15 residues. Study results and limitations: Memory cells collected pre-infection included some clones that later responded, suggesting cross-reactive memory joined.

Via MiXCR, TCRdb re-called the 5' RACE reads, giving one row per CDR3 protein. The data contain around 510,000 distinct CDR3 sequences, about 22% of them singletons. The rearrangement links TRBV5-1 to TRBJ1-1, with D uncertain. Material for sequencing was PBMCs or a T cell subset sorted from them (not recorded which). The TCR sequence derives from an adult woman who had mild COVID-19 (a few samples of this study predate the infection). Cell type and time point are not known. This chain's CDR3 is CASSLVASMNTEAFF. The CDR3, as DNA: TGCGCCAGCAGCTTGGTAGCAAGCATGAACACTGAAGCTTTCTTT.